The 2 T cell receptor beta chains below come from one sample, sequenced in a study of monozygotic twins with inflammatory bowel disease (dated 2019 in TCRdb). The library was obtained by 5' RACE. Instrument on record: Illumina HiSeq 2500. Following TCRdb reprocessing, every CDR3 protein sequence forms one entry, and DNA is not provided. In this sample's table one finds 160,000 or so distinct CDR3 sequences. Of the sample, approximately 2.4% is held by the ten largest clones. Sequencing was performed on blood. Receptors originate from a human donor with ulcerative colitis or Crohn's disease, or a healthy co-twin of an affected twin (not recorded which).

The V call is TRBV20-1, the J call TRBJ1-4. This CDR3 comprises 15 residues. The germline V gene has CDR1 DFQATT and CDR2 SNEGSKA (reference sequence). CDR3: CSAPAPGTFNEKLFF.

The genes are TRBV6-1 and TRBJ2-7; TCRdb's D gene call, TRBD1, goes unchecked for lack of DNA. The CDR3 loop spans 15 amino acids. CDR1 MNHNS and CDR2 SASEGT come from the germline V gene. CDR3 amino acids: CASSEALGTDYEQYF.